The 9 T cell receptor beta chains in this list originate from one sample, sequenced in a study of CD8 T cells in ankylosing spondylitis. TCRdb processed the 5' RACE reads anew with MiXCR; each CDR3 protein has one entry. Here the sample spans 220,000 or so distinct CDR3 sequences, over 9.5% being singletons. Sequenced sample: blood, either unsorted or a sorted T cell fraction (not recorded which). The receptors here all came from a male donor with ankylosing spondylitis or in good health (not recorded which).

This clonotype was found a few times. This chain uses TRBV28 with TRBJ1-1, with D unclear. Per germline, CDR1 MDHEN and CDR2 SYDVKM. The CDR3 is 14 amino acids. The V end was cut by 3 bases, the J end by 1 base, with 9 bases between. The chain's CDR3 is CASSFAGWNTEAFF. CDR3 DNA sequence: TGTGCCAGCAGTTTTGCGGGATGGAACACTGAAGCTTTCTTT.

This clonotype came up many times. The V and J genes are TRBV7-2 and TRBJ1-5, with 7 nucleotides matching TRBD1. Trimming cost V 5 bases and J 3 bases; bases outside gene matches: 4. In germline, CDR1 is SGHTA, CDR2 FQGNSA. This CDR3 comprises 14 residues. The CDR3 spells CASSLGQHNQPQHF. CDR3 sequence (DNA): TGTGCCAGCAGCCTGGGACAGCACAATCAGCCCCAGCATTTT.

This clonotype was seen ten or more times. The chain carries TRBV5-1 and TRBJ1-5; D is perhaps TRBD1 (5 bases). In germline, CDR1 is SGHRS, CDR2 YFSETQ. V was trimmed by 7 bases and J by 4 bases, leaving 12 bases between them. The CDR3 runs to 13 residues. CDR3 loop: CASLGGSNQPQHF. The DNA of the CDR3 is TGCGCCAGCCTGGGGGGAAGTAATCAGCCCCAGCATTTT.

This clonotype showed up just a few times. The CDR3 loop reads CASSQRTGSTNTEAFF. As DNA, the CDR3 is TGCGCCAGCAGCCAACGGACAGGTAGTACGAACACTGAAGCTTTCTTT. The chain uses TRBV5-1 and TRBJ1-1, with 7 bases matching TRBD1. The V and J ends lost 4 bases and 1 base, in that order; junction bases with no gene match: 10. The CDR3 sequence is 16 residues long. Germline V gives CDR1 SGHRS, CDR2 YFSETQ.

In this sample, this clonotype turned up many times. The gene calls are TRBV7-9 and TRBJ2-3; TRBD1 might be the D (6 bases). Between the trimmed V and J ends, which lost 4 bases and 2 bases, there was a span of 10 bases. The CDR3 consists of 14 residues. CDR1 and CDR2 from the germline V gene are SEHNR and FQNEAQ (reference sequence). CDR3 sequence: CASSYGQPTDTQYF. In DNA, the CDR3 is TGTGCCAGCAGCTACGGACAGCCCACAGATACGCAGTATTTT.

This clonotype was seen a handful of times. The CDR3 sequence is CASNGDRNIQYF. The CDR3 coding sequence is TGTGCCAGCAACGGGGACAGAAACATTCAGTACTTC. The chain links TRBV25-1 to TRBJ2-4; TRBD1 matches at 7 bases. The CDR3 sequence is 12 residues long. Germline V gene sequence: CDR1 MGHDK, CDR2 SYGVNS. The V segment lost 7 bases and the J segment 6 bases; nucleotides outside the gene matches: 3.

This clonotype has a count of ten or more. The chain uses TRBV7-9 and TRBJ2-7; D ambiguous. Deletions cut 6 bases from V and 3 bases from J, with 9 bases between. The germline gives CDR1 SEHNR, CDR2 FQNEAQ (reference sequence). CDR3 length: 12 residues. CDR3 nucleotide sequence: TGTGCCAGCAGTCGACCTAACTACGAGCAGTACTTC. Its protein product is CASSRPNYEQYF.

This clonotype was seen many times. CDR3 in amino acids: CASSLRRSGGTRDTGELFF. The CDR3 DNA reads TGCGCCAGCAGCTTGAGAAGAAGCGGGGGGACGCGAGACACCGGGGAGCTGTTTTTT. The rearrangement joins TRBV5-1 to TRBJ2-2, with 9 bases lining up with TRBD2. V lost 1 base, J lost 3 bases, and 13 bases stayed unmatched. Germline assignment: CDR1 SGHRS and CDR2 YFSETQ. This CDR3 contains 19 residues.

This clonotype has just one count. The V call is TRBV28, the J call TRBJ2-5; TRBD2 matches 8 bases. The V gene's germline CDR1 is MDHEN and CDR2 SYDVKM. With V trimmed by 7 bases and J by 7 bases, 5 bases remained unmatched. This CDR3 is 12 amino acids long. CDR3 bases: TGTGCCAGCATGCGGGGGGCCGGGACCCAGTACTTC. This encodes CASMRGAGTQYF.